These T cell receptor beta chains were read from a single sample in a study of blood T cells in healthy people across ages. MiXCR, applied by TCRdb to the 5' RACE reads, yields one record per CDR3 protein. The sample lists 500,000 to 600,000 distinct CDR3 sequences, approximately 25% seen once, with around 18% in the top ten. Input material: blood. These receptors came from a woman aged 70-85 years in good health. Both conserved end residues are part of each CDR3. The D gene is left open where the match is weak. Clone size is given for some rows only: seen once, a few or many times, or a class if the clone is expanded.

j_call: TRBJ2-7; clone_size: many; v_call: TRBV3-1; d_call: .; cdr3_nt: TGTGCCAGCAGCCTAACCACCGGGTCCTACGAGCAGTACTTC; cdr3_aa: CASSLTTGSYEQYF
j_call: TRBJ2-1; clone_size: .; v_call: TRBV7-2; d_call: .; cdr3_nt: TGTGCCAGCGGGTCCCCCAACGCCCACAATGAGCAGTTCTTC; cdr3_aa: CASGSPNAHNEQFF
j_call: TRBJ2-7; clone_size: few; v_call: TRBV5-1; d_call: .; cdr3_nt: TGCGCCAGCAGCTTAGACCCGAGTTCAGGCGAGCAGTACTTC; cdr3_aa: CASSLDPSSGEQYF
j_call: TRBJ2-5; clone_size: many; v_call: TRBV6-2/TRBV6-3; d_call: .; cdr3_nt: TGTGCCAGCAGTTCGGGCGGGGCGGGTGCTCAAGAGACCCAGTACTTC; cdr3_aa: CASSSGGAGAQETQYF
j_call: TRBJ1-6; clone_size: few; v_call: TRBV27; d_call: TRBD1; cdr3_nt: TGTGCCAGCAGAACTCGGGACAGGGCTAATTCACCCCTCCACTTT; cdr3_aa: CASRTRDRANSPLHF
j_call: TRBJ1-1; clone_size: .; v_call: TRBV6-5; d_call: .; cdr3_nt: TGTGCCAGCAGGCGGAACCTTGAAGCTTTCTTT; cdr3_aa: CASRRNLEAFF
j_call: TRBJ1-1; clone_size: few; v_call: TRBV2; d_call: TRBD1; cdr3_nt: TGTGCCAGCAGCGCCGCCGGGGACAGGGTTGGATCGGAAGCTTTCTTT; cdr3_aa: CASSAAGDRVGSEAFF
j_call: TRBJ2-1; clone_size: .; v_call: TRBV4-2; d_call: .; cdr3_nt: TGTGCCAGCAGCCGGGACCCTGGGGCCTACAATGAGCAGTTCTTC; cdr3_aa: CASSRDPGAYNEQFF
j_call: TRBJ2-2; clone_size: few; v_call: TRBV5-6; d_call: .; cdr3_nt: TGTGCCAGCAGCGTGGGTTGGGTAGGGGAGCTGTTTTTT; cdr3_aa: CASSVGWVGELFF
j_call: TRBJ1-3; clone_size: few; v_call: TRBV4-2; d_call: .; cdr3_nt: TGTGCCAGCAGCCAAGCCCCCGGACGGAGCCCTGGAAACACCATATATTTT; cdr3_aa: CASSQAPGRSPGNTIYF
j_call: TRBJ2-7; clone_size: .; v_call: TRBV7-2; d_call: TRBD2; cdr3_nt: TGTGCCAGCAGACGGACTAGCGGGGGCGTTTACGAGCAGTACTTC; cdr3_aa: CASRRTSGGVYEQYF
j_call: TRBJ2-2; clone_size: .; v_call: TRBV24-1; d_call: .; cdr3_nt: TGTGCCACCGACGGGCCTGGAAAAACCACCGGGGAGCTGTTTTTT; cdr3_aa: CATDGPGKTTGELFF
j_call: TRBJ2-5; clone_size: few; v_call: TRBV5-1; d_call: .; cdr3_nt: TGCGCCAGCAGCTTCGCAGGGAGCGGCCAAGAGACCCAGTACTTC; cdr3_aa: CASSFAGSGQETQYF
j_call: TRBJ1-5; clone_size: few; v_call: TRBV7-2; d_call: TRBD1; cdr3_nt: TGTGCCAGCAGCTTAGGGGGACAGTGGGGTCAGCCCCAGCATTTT; cdr3_aa: CASSLGGQWGQPQHF